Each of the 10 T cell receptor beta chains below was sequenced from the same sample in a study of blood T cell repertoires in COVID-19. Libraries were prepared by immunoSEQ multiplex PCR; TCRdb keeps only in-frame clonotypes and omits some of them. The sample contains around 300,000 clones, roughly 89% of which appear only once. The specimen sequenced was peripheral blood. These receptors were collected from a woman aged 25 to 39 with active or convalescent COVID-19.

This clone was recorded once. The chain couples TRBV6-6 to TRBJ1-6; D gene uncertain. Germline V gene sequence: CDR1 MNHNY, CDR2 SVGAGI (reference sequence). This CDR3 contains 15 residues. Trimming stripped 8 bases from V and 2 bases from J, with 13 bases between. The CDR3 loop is CASSVGEPYNSPLHF. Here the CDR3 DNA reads TGTGCCAGCTCGGTTGGAGAACCCTATAATTCACCCCTCCACTTT.

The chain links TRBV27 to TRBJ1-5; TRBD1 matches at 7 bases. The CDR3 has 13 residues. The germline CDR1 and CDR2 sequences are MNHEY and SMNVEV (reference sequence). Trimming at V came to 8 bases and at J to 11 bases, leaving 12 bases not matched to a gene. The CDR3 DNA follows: TGTGCCAGCCCACCCCGGACAGGAGGGACCCAGCATTTT. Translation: CASPPRTGGTQHF.

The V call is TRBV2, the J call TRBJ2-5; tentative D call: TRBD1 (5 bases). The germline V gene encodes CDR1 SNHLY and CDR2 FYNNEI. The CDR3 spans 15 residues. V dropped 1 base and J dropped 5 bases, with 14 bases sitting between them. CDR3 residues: CASSEEGARVETQYF. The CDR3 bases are TGTGCCAGCAGTGAAGAAGGGGCCAGGGTGGAGACCCAGTACTTC.

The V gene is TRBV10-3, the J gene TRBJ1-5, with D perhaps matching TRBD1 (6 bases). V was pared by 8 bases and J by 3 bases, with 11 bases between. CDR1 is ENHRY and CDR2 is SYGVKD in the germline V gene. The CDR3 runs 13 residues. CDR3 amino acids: CAISAGDNQPQHF. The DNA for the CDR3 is TGTGCCATCTCCGCAGGGGACAATCAGCCCCAGCATTTT.

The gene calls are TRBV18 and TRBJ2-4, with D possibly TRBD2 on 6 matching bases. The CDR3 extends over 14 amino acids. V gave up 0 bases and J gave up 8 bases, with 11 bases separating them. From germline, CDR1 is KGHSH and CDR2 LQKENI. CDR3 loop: CASSPPRGVDIQYF. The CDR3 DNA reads TGTGCCAGCTCACCACCGCGGGGCGTTGACATTCAGTACTTC.

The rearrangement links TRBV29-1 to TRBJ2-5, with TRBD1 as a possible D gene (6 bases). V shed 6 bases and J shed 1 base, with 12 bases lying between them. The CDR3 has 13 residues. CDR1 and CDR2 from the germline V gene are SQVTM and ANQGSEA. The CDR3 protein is CSVATGAQETQYF. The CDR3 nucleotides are TGCAGCGTCGCGACAGGAGCCCAAGAGACCCAGTACTTC.

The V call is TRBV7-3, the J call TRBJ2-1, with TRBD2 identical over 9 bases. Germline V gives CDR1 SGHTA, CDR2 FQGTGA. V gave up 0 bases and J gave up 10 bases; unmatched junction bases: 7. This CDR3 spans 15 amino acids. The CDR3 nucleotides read TGTGCCAGCAGCTTAACCGGCGGGGGGGCCGAGGAGCAGTTCTTC. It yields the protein CASSLTGGGAEEQFF.

In DNA, the CDR3 is TGTGCCAGCAGCAGGAATCAGGGTTTCTATGGCTACACCTTC. It is translated as CASSRNQGFYGYTF. The chain employs TRBV7-8 and TRBJ1-2; D might be TRBD1 (5 bases). The CDR3 covers 14 residues. Looked up from germline, CDR1 is SGHVS and CDR2 is FQNEAQ. V gave up 5 bases and J gave up 4 bases, with 14 bases separating them.

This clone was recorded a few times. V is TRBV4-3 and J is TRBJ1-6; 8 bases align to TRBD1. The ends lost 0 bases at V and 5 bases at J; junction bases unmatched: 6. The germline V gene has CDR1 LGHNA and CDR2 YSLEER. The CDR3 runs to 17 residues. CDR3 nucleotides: TGCGCCAGCAGCCAAGAGTACAGGGGGGTGAATAATTCACCCCTCCACTTT. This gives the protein CASSQEYRGVNNSPLHF.

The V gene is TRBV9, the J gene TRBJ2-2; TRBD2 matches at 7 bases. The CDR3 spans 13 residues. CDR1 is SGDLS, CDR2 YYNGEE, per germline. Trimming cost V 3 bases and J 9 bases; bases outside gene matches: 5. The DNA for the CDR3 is TGTGCCAGCAGCGCAACTAGCGTGAGGGAGCTGTTTTTT. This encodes CASSATSVRELFF.